The next 2 T cell receptor beta chains were all read from a single sample in a study of T cells in women clearing cervical HPV infection. Clones were sequenced by immunoSEQ multiplex PCR, and TCRdb holds only the in-frame ones, with some missing. This table holds fewer than 35,000 clones. Sequenced: blood buffy coat. These receptors were collected from a woman aged 18 to 69 with a cervical HPV16 infection that either progressed to CIN3+ or cleared (not recorded which).

Comments on this clone: The read falls 3 residues short of the CDR3 end, and the missing part is taken from the germline J gene. This chain links TRBV5-1 with TRBJ1-2; D gene uncertain. Deletions cut 1 base from V and 2 bases from J, with 6 bases between. Germline CDR1 and CDR2: SGHRS and YFSETQ. There are 13 residues in the CDR3. The CDR3 is CASSLPPNYGYTF. CDR3 DNA (partial): TGCGCCAGCAGCTTGCCCCCAAACTATGGC.

This clone is called medium-sized (0.01 to 0.1%) based on its frequency. The CDR3 goes on 3 residues after the read ends, and that part is filled in from the germline J gene. The V call is TRBV7-6, the J call TRBJ2-3; 7 bases fit TRBD2. CDR3 length: 17 residues. After removal of 6 bases from V and 3 bases from J, the junction contained 15 bases not matched to a gene. Germline loops: CDR1 SGHVS, CDR2 FNYEAQ. Partial CDR3 DNA: TGTGCCAGCAGGCCTAGCCCCGGGGGGTTTGGGACAGATACG. Protein: CASRPSPGGFGTDT. The complete CDR3 sequence is CASRPSPGGFGTDTQYF.